This T cell receptor (beta chain) was captured in a study of beta chain features in type 1 diabetes. As for the study in general: Cell yields, gender and age were similar in healthy donors and patients.

Whole-study findings and limits: For type 1 diabetes patients, VDJ junctions showed fewer insertions and more deletions.

Turning to this clone: Its cognate antigen is unknown.

Sorting of CD4+ naive, central memory, regulatory and stem cell-like memory cells was performed via CD45RO/CCR7/CD25/CD127/CD95/CD27. Sequencing targeted expressed TCRB transcripts, as all isolated RNA had been reverse transcribed. The assay was immunoSEQ multiplex PCR, and TCRdb's table has in-frame clones only and misses some. The sample gives around 99,000 clones, 30% to 40% of which show up once; about 0.07% is in the top ten. The CDR3 length is 16 residues. In germline, CDR1 is SGHAT, CDR2 FQNNGV. The ends were cut back, 4 bases at V and 0 bases at J, with 13 bases in the middle. This chain links TRBV11-2 with TRBJ1-5; D might be TRBD1 (6 bases). This receptor was obtained from a woman younger than 35 in good health. The sequenced sample was stem cell memory CD4+ T cells from blood. The chain's CDR3 is CASSSRRGYSNQPQHF. The CDR3, as DNA: TGTGCCAGCAGCTCGCGCAGGGGTTATAGCAATCAGCCCCAGCATTTT.